The rows below give T cell receptor beta chains drawn from one sample of a study of T-cell reconstitution after alpha-beta-depleted transplantation in children. TCRdb passed the PCR reads through MiXCR, listing each CDR3 protein once. Among about a million distinct CDR3 sequences, about 30% were seen once, and the ten largest hold 28%. The material sequenced was PBMCs, mostly from graft donor cells, taken 360 days after TCRalphabeta/CD19-depleted stem cell transplant. The receptor set was obtained from a boy under two years old who had a stem cell transplant for SCID, so the T cells may come from the graft donor. Both conserved end residues are part of each CDR3. Each record gives: D gene, V gene, clone size, J gene, CDR3 DNA, CDR3 protein. The D gene is left open where the match is weak. Where a row states a size, it is once, few, many or the class of an expanded clone; other rows omit it.

NA,TRBV20-1,NA,TRBJ2-4,TGCAGTGCTGGGTTATTAGCCAAAAACATTCAGTACTTC,CSAGLLAKNIQYF
NA,TRBV5-1,few,TRBJ2-2,TGCGCCAGCAGCTTGGGTACCCCGACGGGCACCGGGGAGCTGTTTTTT,CASSLGTPTGTGELFF
NA,TRBV3-1,NA,TRBJ2-7,TGTGCCAGCAGCCCTTCAGGGGAGGCCTACGAGCAGTACTTC,CASSPSGEAYEQYF
NA,TRBV29-1,NA,TRBJ2-3,TGCAGCGTTGCTGGAAAGGCTAGCACAGATACGCAGTATTTT,CSVAGKASTDTQYF
NA,TRBV7-9,few,TRBJ2-7,TGTGCCAGCAGCCCTCGACCGGACGAGCAGTACTTC,CASSPRPDEQYF
NA,TRBV20-1,NA,TRBJ2-5,TGCAGTGCGCCGGGACCACCCCGAGAGACCCAGTACTTC,CSAPGPPRETQYF
NA,TRBV10-3,NA,TRBJ2-5,TGTGCCATCAGTGAGGCGCAGGGAAGGCAGGAGACCCAGTACTTC,CAISEAQGRQETQYF
NA,TRBV4-2,NA,TRBJ2-5,NA,CASSQVGGGALRYF
NA,TRBV2,few,TRBJ1-1,TGTGCCAGCAGTTTTCGGCGGGCGAACACTGAAGCTTTCTTT,CASSFRRANTEAFF
NA,TRBV5-1,NA,TRBJ1-1,TGCGCCAGCAGGTTGGTTGGGGGGGTGAACACTGAAGCTTTCTTT,CASRLVGGVNTEAFF
TRBD2,TRBV27,NA,TRBJ2-7,TGTGCCAGCAGTGTGGGACTAGCTAACGAGCAGTACTTC,CASSVGLANEQYF
TRBD2,TRBV20-1,NA,TRBJ2-1,TGCAGTGGCTCAGCGGGGGGGGCAGGTGAGCAGTTCTTC,CSGSAGGAGEQFF
TRBD2,TRBV20-1,NA,TRBJ2-7,TGCAGTGCTAGAGACCCGCAGCGGGGCCCGGGGAGAGAGCAGTACTTC,CSARDPQRGPGREQYF
NA,TRBV2,NA,TRBJ2-7,TGTGCCAGCAGTTGGCGGGGTAAGGGCTCCTACGAGCAGTACTTC,CASSWRGKGSYEQYF
NA,TRBV4-1,few,TRBJ2-1,TGCGCCAGCAGCCAGGCACAGTCATTTTACAATGAGCAGTTCTTC,CASSQAQSFYNEQFF
TRBD1,TRBV7-6,NA,TRBJ1-1,TGTGCCAGCAGCTTGGGGGCTTCACAGGGGTTGAACACTGAAGCTTTCTTT,CASSLGASQGLNTEAFF
NA,TRBV10-3,NA,TRBJ2-3,TGTGCCGTTGGGGACCGGACAGATACGCAGTATTTT,CAVGDRTDTQYF
NA,TRBV11-2,NA,TRBJ2-5,TGTGCCAGCAGCTCCCTCAACAGAAGAGGGGAGACCCAGTACTTC,CASSSLNRRGETQYF
NA,TRBV12-3/TRBV12-4,many,TRBJ1-1,TGTGCCAGCAGTTTAGCGTATCAGGGCCCGAACACTGAAGCTTTCTTT,CASSLAYQGPNTEAFF
NA,TRBV21-1,once,TRBJ2-2,TGTGCCAGCAGCCAAAGCCCGACGGGGAAGAAGGGGCACCTCGGGGAGCTGTTTTTT,CASSQSPTGKKGHLGELFF
NA,TRBV4-1,NA,TRBJ2-3,TGCGCCAGCAGCCGATCCTACGACACAGATACGCAGTATTTT,CASSRSYDTDTQYF
NA,TRBV5-1,few,TRBJ2-3,TGCGCCAGCAGGTGGACAGCCACAGATACGCAGTATTTT,CASRWTATDTQYF
NA,TRBV11-2,NA,TRBJ1-1,TGTGCCAGCAGCTTGGGGCTATGGGGTGAAGCTTTCTTT,CASSLGLWGEAFF
NA,TRBV29-1,NA,TRBJ1-1,TGCAGCGTTGAAAAGAAGAACACTGAAGCTTTCTTT,CSVEKKNTEAFF
NA,TRBV7-2,NA,TRBJ1-2,TGTGCCAGCAGCTTTTCAGGGCCTTATGGCTACACCTTC,CASSFSGPYGYTF
NA,TRBV12-3/TRBV12-4,NA,TRBJ2-1,TGTGCCAGCAGTTGGGTGGGGGCCCTCTACAATGAGCAGTTCTTC,CASSWVGALYNEQFF
NA,TRBV29-1,few,TRBJ2-7,TGCAGCGTCACCGGGGCCTCCTACGAGCAGTACTTC,CSVTGASYEQYF
NA,TRBV24-1,few,TRBJ2-1,TGTGCCACCAGCCAAGGACGGTCGAGAGACAATGAGCAGTTCTTC,CATSQGRSRDNEQFF
NA,TRBV7-3,NA,TRBJ2-5,TGTGCCAGCAGCTCGAATGGATGGGTGGAGGAGACCCAGTACTTC,CASSSNGWVEETQYF
TRBD1,TRBV27,NA,TRBJ2-1,TGTGCCAAGACGCCGGGACAGGGGGCATACAATGAGCAGTTCTTC,CAKTPGQGAYNEQFF
TRBD2,TRBV20-1,NA,TRBJ2-1,TGCAGTGCTAGACTAGCGGGGGCTAGCTCCTACAATGAGCAGTTCTTC,CSARLAGASSYNEQFF
TRBD1,TRBV15,NA,TRBJ1-2,TGTGCCACCAGCCAGGACAGGGCCTATGGCTACACCTTC,CATSQDRAYGYTF
TRBD2,TRBV7-2,NA,TRBJ2-1,TGTGCCAGCAGCTTATGGGACAGCGGGGGGGCCGCTGAGCAGTTCTTC,CASSLWDSGGAAEQFF
TRBD2,TRBV11-2,once,TRBJ2-3,TGTGCCAGCAGCTTAGTATTAGTTGGCGGGGGGCTCACAGATACGCAGTATTTT,CASSLVLVGGGLTDTQYF
TRBD1,TRBV25-1,few,TRBJ2-1,TGTGCCAGCAGTGACCCATTCCGGGACAGTCCCGACAATGAGCAGTTCTTC,CASSDPFRDSPDNEQFF
NA,TRBV20-1,NA,TRBJ1-1,TGCAGTGTTAACAATCCGGACAGATGGAACACTGAAGCTTTCTTT,CSVNNPDRWNTEAFF
NA,TRBV7-8,many,TRBJ1-5,TGTGCCAGCAGCTCAACGGTCGGTAATCAGCCCCAGCATTTT,CASSSTVGNQPQHF
TRBD2,TRBV27,many,TRBJ2-1,TGTGCCAGCAGTTCGATAGCGGGGTGGAATGAGCAGTTCTTC,CASSSIAGWNEQFF
NA,TRBV6-6,NA,TRBJ2-5,TGTGCCAGCAGTTTCCAGTGGGAAGAGACCCAGTACTTC,CASSFQWEETQYF
TRBD1,TRBV10-3,few,TRBJ2-2,TGTGCCATCAGACAGGGGGCCTCCGGGGAGCTGTTTTTT,CAIRQGASGELFF
NA,TRBV20-1,NA,TRBJ1-1,TGCAGTGCTAGTGATGGAGGGATAGCTGAAGCTTTCTTT,CSASDGGIAEAFF
TRBD2,TRBV4-3,NA,TRBJ2-7,TGCGCCAGCAGCCAAGAGTATTCGGCTAGCGGGGTGACCTACGAGCAGTACTTC,CASSQEYSASGVTYEQYF